This TCR beta chain originates from a study of blood T cell repertoires in COVID-19. Study-level background: The United States, Italy and Spain were the sources of the acute and convalescent COVID-19 samples. The analysed material was cDNA or gDNA that came from T cells, B-cell-depleted T cells, or PBMCs.

Original analysis: Estimated nucleated cell counts came from reference gene primer amplification. Some clones are missing from TCRdb's copy, which holds only in-frame ones; the method was immunoSEQ multiplex PCR. That table supplies the V and J calls and clone size; D and trimming were determined from the DNA. The sample contains 150,000 to 180,000 clones, roughly 88% of which appear only once. During active infection, Seattle patients enrolled and were then monitored through disease. The sequence was collected from a man in his sixties with COVID-19, enrolled during active disease. Sequenced input: peripheral blood.

The CDR3 reads CASSKPGQGARPLHF. The CDR3 DNA reads as TGTGCCAGCAGTAAGCCGGGACAGGGGGCTCGACCCCTCCACTTT. The V call is TRBV6-6, the J call TRBJ1-6; the match to TRBD1 covers 12 bases. V shed 5 bases, J shed 12 bases, and the junction held 8 bases outside the gene matches. The CDR3 loop spans 15 amino acids. Germline V gives CDR1 MNHNY, CDR2 SVGAGI (reference sequence).